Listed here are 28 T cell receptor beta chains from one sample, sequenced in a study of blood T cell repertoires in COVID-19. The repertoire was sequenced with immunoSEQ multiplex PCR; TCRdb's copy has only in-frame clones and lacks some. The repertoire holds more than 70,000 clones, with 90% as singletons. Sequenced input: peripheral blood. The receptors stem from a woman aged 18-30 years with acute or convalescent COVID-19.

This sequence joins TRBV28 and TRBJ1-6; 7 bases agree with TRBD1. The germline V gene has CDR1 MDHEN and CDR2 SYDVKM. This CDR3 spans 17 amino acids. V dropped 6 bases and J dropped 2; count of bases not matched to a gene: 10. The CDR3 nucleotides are TGTGCCAGCAGGAGGGGGCTCCGAATTACCTATAATTCACCCCTCCACTTT. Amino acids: CASRRGLRITYNSPLHF.

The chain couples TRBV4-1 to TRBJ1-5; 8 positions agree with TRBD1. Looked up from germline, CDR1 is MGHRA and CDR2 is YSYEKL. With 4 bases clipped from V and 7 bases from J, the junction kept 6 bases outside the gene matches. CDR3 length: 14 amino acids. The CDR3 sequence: CASSPLDRDQPQHF. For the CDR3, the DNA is TGCGCCAGCAGCCCTTTGGACAGGGACCAGCCCCAGCATTTT.

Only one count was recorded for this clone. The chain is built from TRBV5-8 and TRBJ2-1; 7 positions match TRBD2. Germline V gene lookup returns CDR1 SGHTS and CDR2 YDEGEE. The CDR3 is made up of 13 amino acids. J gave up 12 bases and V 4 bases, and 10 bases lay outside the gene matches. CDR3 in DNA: TGTGCCAGCAGCCGCGATGTGGGGGAGGGGCAGTTCTTC. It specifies CASSRDVGEGQFF. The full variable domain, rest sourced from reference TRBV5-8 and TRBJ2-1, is EAGVTQSPTHLIKTRGQQATLRCSPISGHTSVYWYQQALGLGLQFLLWYDEGEERNRGNFPPRFSGRQFPNYSSELNVNALELEDSALYLCASSRDVGEGQFFGPGTRLTVL.

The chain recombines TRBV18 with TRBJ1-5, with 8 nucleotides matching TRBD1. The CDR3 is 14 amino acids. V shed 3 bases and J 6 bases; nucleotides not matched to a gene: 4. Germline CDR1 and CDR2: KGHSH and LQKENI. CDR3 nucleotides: TGTGCCAGCTCACCTACAGGGGGTGCTCAGCCCCAGCATTTT. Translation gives CASSPTGGAQPQHF.

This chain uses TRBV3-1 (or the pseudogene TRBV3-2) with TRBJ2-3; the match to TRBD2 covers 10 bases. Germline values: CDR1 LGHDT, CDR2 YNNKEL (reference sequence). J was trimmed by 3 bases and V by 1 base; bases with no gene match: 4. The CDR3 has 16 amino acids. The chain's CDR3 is CASSQASGGATDTQYF. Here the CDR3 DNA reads TGTGCCAGCAGCCAAGCTAGCGGGGGCGCAACAGATACGCAGTATTTT.

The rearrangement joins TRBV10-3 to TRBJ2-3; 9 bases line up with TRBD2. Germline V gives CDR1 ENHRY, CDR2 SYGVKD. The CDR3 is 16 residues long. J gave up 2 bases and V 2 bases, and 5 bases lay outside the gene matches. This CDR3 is CAISEVAGVYTDTQYF. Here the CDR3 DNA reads TGTGCCATCAGTGAGGTAGCGGGAGTATACACAGATACGCAGTATTTT.

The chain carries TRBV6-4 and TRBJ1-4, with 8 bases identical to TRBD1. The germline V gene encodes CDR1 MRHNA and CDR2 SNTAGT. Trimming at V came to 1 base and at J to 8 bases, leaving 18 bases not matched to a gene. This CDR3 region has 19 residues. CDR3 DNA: TGTGCCAGCAGTGACTTTCCCCCACACAGGGGGAGCTTTAGAGAAAAACTGTTTTTT. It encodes CASSDFPPHRGSFREKLFF.

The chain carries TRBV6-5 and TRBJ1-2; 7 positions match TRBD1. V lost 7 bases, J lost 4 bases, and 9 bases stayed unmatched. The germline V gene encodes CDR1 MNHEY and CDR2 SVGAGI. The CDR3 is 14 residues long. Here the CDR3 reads CASTKTGSIYGYTF. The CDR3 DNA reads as TGTGCCAGCACCAAGACAGGGTCCATCTATGGCTACACCTTC.

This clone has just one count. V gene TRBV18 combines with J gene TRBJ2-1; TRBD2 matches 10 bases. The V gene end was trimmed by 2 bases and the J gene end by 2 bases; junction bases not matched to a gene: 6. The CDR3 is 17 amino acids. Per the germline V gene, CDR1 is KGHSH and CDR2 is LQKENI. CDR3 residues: CASSPMASGGTYNEQFF. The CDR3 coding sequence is TGTGCCAGCTCACCAATGGCTAGCGGGGGCACCTACAATGAGCAGTTCTTC.

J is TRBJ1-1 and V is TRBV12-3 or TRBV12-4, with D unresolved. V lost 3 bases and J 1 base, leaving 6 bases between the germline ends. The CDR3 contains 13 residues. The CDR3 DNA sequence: TGTGCCAGCAGTTTTCTTAAGAACACTGAAGCTTTCTTT. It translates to CASSFLKNTEAFF.

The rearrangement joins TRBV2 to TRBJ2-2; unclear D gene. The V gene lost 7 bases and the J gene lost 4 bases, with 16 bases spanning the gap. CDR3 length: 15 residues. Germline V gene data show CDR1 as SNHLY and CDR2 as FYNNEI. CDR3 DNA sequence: TGTGCCAGCACCCGGTCCCCGGGTTCCACCGGGGAGCTGTTTTTT. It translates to CASTRSPGSTGELFF. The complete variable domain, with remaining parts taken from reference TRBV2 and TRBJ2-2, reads EPEVTQTPSHQVTQMGQEVILRCVPISNHLYFYWYRQILGQKVEFLVSFYNNEISEKSEIFDDQFSVERPDGSNFTLKIRSTKLEDSAMYFCASTRSPGSTGELFFGEGSRLTVL.

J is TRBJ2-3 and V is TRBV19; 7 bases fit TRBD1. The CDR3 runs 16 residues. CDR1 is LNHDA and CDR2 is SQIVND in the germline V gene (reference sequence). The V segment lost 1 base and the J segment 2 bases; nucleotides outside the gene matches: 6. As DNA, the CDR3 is TGTGCCAGTAGTATAGGTAGAGGGGGCTTCACAGATACGCAGTATTTT. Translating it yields CASSIGRGGFTDTQYF.

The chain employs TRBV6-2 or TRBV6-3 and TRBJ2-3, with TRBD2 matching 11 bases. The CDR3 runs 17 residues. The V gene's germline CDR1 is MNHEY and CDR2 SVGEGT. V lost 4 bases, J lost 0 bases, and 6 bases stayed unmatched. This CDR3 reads CASSSSGGQTSTDTQYF. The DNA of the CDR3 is TGTGCCAGCAGTTCTAGCGGGGGGCAAACTAGCACAGATACGCAGTATTTT.

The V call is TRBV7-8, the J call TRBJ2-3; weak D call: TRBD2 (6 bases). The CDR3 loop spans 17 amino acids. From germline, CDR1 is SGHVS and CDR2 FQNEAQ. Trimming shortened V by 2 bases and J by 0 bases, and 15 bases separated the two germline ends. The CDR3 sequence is CASSLIGPGTSTDTQYF. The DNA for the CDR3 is TGTGCCAGCAGCTTAATAGGGCCTGGGACTAGCACAGATACGCAGTATTTT.

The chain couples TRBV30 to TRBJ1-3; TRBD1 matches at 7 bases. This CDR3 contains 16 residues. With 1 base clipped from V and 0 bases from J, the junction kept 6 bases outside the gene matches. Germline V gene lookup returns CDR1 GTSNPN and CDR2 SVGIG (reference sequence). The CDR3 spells CAWSEDRAISGNTIYF. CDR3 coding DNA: TGTGCCTGGAGTGAAGACAGGGCGATCTCTGGAAACACCATATATTTT.

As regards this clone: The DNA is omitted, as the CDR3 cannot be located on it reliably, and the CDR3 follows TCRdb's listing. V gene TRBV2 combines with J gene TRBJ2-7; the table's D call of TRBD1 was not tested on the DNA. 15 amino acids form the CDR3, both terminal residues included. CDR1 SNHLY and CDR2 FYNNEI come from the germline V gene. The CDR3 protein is CASSSSTGLSYEQYF.

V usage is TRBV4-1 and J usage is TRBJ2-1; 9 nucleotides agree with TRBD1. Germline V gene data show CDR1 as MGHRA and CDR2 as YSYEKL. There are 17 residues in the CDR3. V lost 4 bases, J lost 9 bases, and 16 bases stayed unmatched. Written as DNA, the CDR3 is TGCGCCAGCAGCCCGCAGACAAAACAGGGGGCTCGAGGTGAGCAGTTCTTC. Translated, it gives CASSPQTKQGARGEQFF.

This chain's CDR3 is CASRPVGGDRQETQYF. In nucleotides, the CDR3 is TGTGCCAGCAGGCCCGTGGGTGGCGACAGACAAGAGACCCAGTACTTC. The genes are TRBV2 and TRBJ2-5; possible D gene TRBD1, 5 bases. Between the trimmed V and J ends, which lost 6 bases and 2 bases, there was a span of 19 bases. This CDR3 is 16 amino acids long. CDR1 is SNHLY and CDR2 is FYNNEI in the germline V gene.

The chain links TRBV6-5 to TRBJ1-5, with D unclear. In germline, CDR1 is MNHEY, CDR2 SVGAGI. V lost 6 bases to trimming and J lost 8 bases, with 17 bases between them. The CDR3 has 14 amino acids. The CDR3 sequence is CASSPNGVGEPQHF. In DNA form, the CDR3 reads TGTGCCAGCAGCCCGAACGGGGTCGGGGAGCCCCAGCATTTT.

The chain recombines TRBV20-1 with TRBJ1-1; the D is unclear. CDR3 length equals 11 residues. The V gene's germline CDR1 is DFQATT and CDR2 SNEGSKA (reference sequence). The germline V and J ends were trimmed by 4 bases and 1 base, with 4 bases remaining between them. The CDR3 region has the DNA TGCAGTGCTAACAAGAACACTGAAGCTTTCTTT. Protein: CSANKNTEAFF.

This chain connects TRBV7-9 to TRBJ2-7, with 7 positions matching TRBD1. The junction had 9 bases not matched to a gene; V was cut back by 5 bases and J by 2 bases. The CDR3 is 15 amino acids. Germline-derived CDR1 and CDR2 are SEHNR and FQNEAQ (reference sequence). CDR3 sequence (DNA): TGTGCCAGCAGCCCCTCAGGGGACAGAACCTACGAGCAGTACTTC. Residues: CASSPSGDRTYEQYF.

The chain's CDR3 is CASSLYRGPYEQYF. In DNA form, the CDR3 reads TGCGCCAGCAGCCTCTACAGGGGCCCCTACGAGCAGTACTTC. This sequence joins TRBV4-1 and TRBJ2-7; 7 bases match TRBD1. The V and J ends lost 4 bases and 2 bases, in that order; junction bases with no gene match: 5. From germline, CDR1 is MGHRA and CDR2 YSYEKL. The CDR3 sequence is 14 residues long.

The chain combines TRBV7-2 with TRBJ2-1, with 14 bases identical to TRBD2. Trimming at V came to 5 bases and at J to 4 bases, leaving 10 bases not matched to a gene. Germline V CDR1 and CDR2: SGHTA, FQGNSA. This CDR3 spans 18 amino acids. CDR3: CASSQGTSGRRRYNEQFF. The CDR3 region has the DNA TGTGCCAGCAGCCAAGGGACTAGCGGGAGAAGAAGGTACAATGAGCAGTTCTTC. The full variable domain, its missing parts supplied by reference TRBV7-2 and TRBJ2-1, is GAGVSQSPSNKVTEKGKDVELRCDPISGHTALYWYRQSLGQGLEFLIYFQGNSAPDKSGLPSDRFSAERTGGSVSTLTIQRTQQEDSAVYLCASSQGTSGRRRYNEQFFGPGTRLTVL.

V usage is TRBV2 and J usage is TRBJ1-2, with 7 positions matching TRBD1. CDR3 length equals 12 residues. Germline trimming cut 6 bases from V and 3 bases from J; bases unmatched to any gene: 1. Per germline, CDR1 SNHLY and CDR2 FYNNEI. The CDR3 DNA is TGTGCCAGCAGAGACAGGGACTATGGCTACACCTTC. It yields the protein CASRDRDYGYTF. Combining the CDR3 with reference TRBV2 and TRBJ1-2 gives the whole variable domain EPEVTQTPSHQVTQMGQEVILRCVPISNHLYFYWYRQILGQKVEFLVSFYNNEISEKSEIFDDQFSVERPDGSNFTLKIRSTKLEDSAMYFCASRDRDYGYTFGSGTRLTVV.

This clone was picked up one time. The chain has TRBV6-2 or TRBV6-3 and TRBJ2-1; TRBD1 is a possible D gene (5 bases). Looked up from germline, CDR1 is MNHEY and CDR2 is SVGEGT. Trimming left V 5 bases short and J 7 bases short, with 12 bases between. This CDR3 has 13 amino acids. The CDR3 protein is CASSLQGLNEQFF. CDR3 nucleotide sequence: TGTGCCAGCAGTCTCCAGGGCCTGAATGAGCAGTTCTTC.

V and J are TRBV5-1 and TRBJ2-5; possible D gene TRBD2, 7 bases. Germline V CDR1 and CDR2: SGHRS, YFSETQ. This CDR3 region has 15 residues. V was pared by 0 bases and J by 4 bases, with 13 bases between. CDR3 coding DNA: TGCGCCAGCAGCTTGGGCGGGGGCCCGGTAGAGACCCAGTACTTC. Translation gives CASSLGGGPVETQYF.

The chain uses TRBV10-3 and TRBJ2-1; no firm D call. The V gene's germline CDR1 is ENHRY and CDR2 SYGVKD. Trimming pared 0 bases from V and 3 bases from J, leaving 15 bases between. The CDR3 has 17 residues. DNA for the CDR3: TGTGCCATCAGTGAGTCTTCCCGGGTCCAGAACTACAATGAGCAGTTCTTC. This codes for CAISESSRVQNYNEQFF.

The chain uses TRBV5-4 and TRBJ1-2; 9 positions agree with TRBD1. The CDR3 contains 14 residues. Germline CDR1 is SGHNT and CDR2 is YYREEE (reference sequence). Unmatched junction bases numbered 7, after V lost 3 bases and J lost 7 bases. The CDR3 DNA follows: TGTGCCAGCAGCTCGGAACAGGGGGCAGGTGGCTACACCTTC. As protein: CASSSEQGAGGYTF. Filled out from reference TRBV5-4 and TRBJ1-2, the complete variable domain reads ETGVTQSPTHLIKTRGQQVTLRCSSQSGHNTVSWYQQALGQGPQFIFQYYREEENGRGNFPPRFSGLQFPNYSSELNVNALELDDSALYLCASSSEQGAGGYTFGSGTRLTVV.